The 15 T cell receptor beta chains listed next were all sequenced from one sample in a study of breast tumors, draining lymph nodes, adjacent tissues (dated by TCRdb to between 2015 and 2016). Libraries were prepared through multiplex PCR. Instrument on record: Illumina HiSeq 2000. TCRdb itself trimmed the public reads at Q25 with fastp, ran MiXCR and retained productive beta chains. Each CDR3 protein appears once, grouped with its most common genes and DNA. Counted in this sample were more than 250,000 distinct CDR3 sequences; 30% to 35% of them appeared once. Together, the top ten hold about 1.2% of the sample. Lymph node samples came from the axillary draining lymph nodes of breast cancer patients. Sequenced sample: axillary lymph node tissue. The receptors shown here come from a female donor with breast cancer. Some clones in this sample may be carry-over from other donors' samples.

This clonotype was seen at least ten times. This chain connects TRBV11-2 to TRBJ2-2; TRBD1 aligns across 8 bases. The germline gives CDR1 SGHAT, CDR2 FQNNGV. The V segment lost 5 bases and the J segment 6 bases; nucleotides outside the gene matches: 8. The length of the CDR3 is 15 residues. CDR3 residues: CASSPGQGRAGELFF. The CDR3 coding sequence is TGTGCCAGCAGCCCCGGACAGGGTAGGGCCGGGGAGCTGTTTTTT. The full variable domain, completed using reference TRBV11-2 and TRBJ2-2, is EAGVAQSPRYKIIEKRQSVAFWCNPISGHATLYWYQQILGQGPKLLIQFQNNGVVDDSQLPKDRFSAERLKGVDSTLKIQPAKLEDSAVYLCASSPGQGRAGELFFGEGSRLTVL.

V usage is TRBV12-5 and J usage is TRBJ1-6; 9 positions match TRBD1. The CDR3 runs to 16 residues. Per the germline V gene, CDR1 is LGHNT and CDR2 is FRNRAP. CDR3 amino acids: CASSPLTGGLVSPLHF. The DNA of the CDR3 is TGTGCCAGCAGTCCCCTCACAGGGGGCTTAGTTTCACCCCTCCACTTT.

This clonotype was observed a handful of times. This may come from a read error, since a much larger clone is one base off. The rearrangement links TRBV4-1 to TRBJ2-2, with TRBD2 matching over 9 bases. V trimming: 4 bases; J trimming: 0 bases; junction bases outside the gene matches: 3. Germline lookup yields CDR1 MGHRA and CDR2 YSYEKL. The CDR3 has 16 amino acids. In DNA form, the CDR3 reads TGCGCCAGCAGCCCGCGGGGGGGCGCGAACACCGGGGAGCTGTTTTTT. Its translation: CASSPRGGANTGELFF.

On this clonotype itself: Likely a read error: the CDR3 ends without its conserved phenylalanine or tryptophan. The V and J genes are TRBV6-2 or TRBV6-3 and TRBJ2-3, with 11 nucleotides matching TRBD2. The CDR3 sequence is 14 residues long. Germline CDR1 MNHEY, CDR2 SVGEGT. The J segment lost 5 bases and the V segment lost 8 bases, leaving 6 bases of the junction unmatched. CDR3 protein: CASGNGLAGDTQYS. As DNA, the CDR3 is TGTGCCAGCGGAAACGGACTAGCGGGAGATACGCAGTATTCT.

The sample holds many counts of this clonotype. V and J are TRBV11-2 and TRBJ1-6, with D unclear. Germline values: CDR1 SGHAT, CDR2 FQNNGV. CDR3 length: 13 amino acids. The V gene lost 2 bases and the J gene lost 4 bases, with 3 bases spanning the gap. The CDR3 reads CASSLKYNSPLHF. In DNA form, the CDR3 reads TGTGCCAGCAGCTTAAAGTATAATTCACCCCTCCACTTT. The full variable domain, completed using reference TRBV11-2 and TRBJ1-6, is EAGVAQSPRYKIIEKRQSVAFWCNPISGHATLYWYQQILGQGPKLLIQFQNNGVVDDSQLPKDRFSAERLKGVDSTLKIQPAKLEDSAVYLCASSLKYNSPLHFGNGTRLTVT.

This clonotype was seen a few times. J is TRBJ2-1 and V is TRBV6-1; 9 positions agree with TRBD2. The CDR3 has 17 residues. CDR1 MNHNS and CDR2 SASEGT come from the germline V gene. The V gene end was trimmed by 8 bases and the J gene end by 0 bases; junction bases not matched to a gene: 11. In nucleotides, the CDR3 is TGTGCCAGCTCCGGAACTAGCGGGCCAAGCTCCTACAATGAGCAGTTCTTC. Translated, it gives CASSGTSGPSSYNEQFF.

To note about this clonotype: This may be a read error: a much more frequent sequence differs by one nucleotide. The rearrangement links TRBV7-2 to TRBJ2-5, with D possibly being TRBD1 (7 bases). CDR1 is SGHTA and CDR2 is FQGNSA in the germline V gene. CDR3 length: 17 amino acids. The CDR3 DNA sequence: TGTGCCAGCAGTCGTTGGAGGGACAGACGGTACCAAGAGCCCCAGTACTTC. The encoded protein is CASSRWRDRRYQEPQYF. The variable domain in full, with the rest retrieved from reference TRBV7-2 and TRBJ2-5, is GAGVSQSPSNKVTEKGKDVELRCDPISGHTALYWYRQSLGQGLEFLIYFQGNSAPDKSGLPSDRFSAERTGGSVSTLTIQRTQQEDSAVYLCASSRWRDRRYQEPQYFGPGTRLLVL.

This clonotype has ten or more counts. One junction end does not reproduce the germline sequence, and a read error may be involved. The chain has TRBV19 and TRBJ1-6, with 9 bases matching TRBD1. Per germline, CDR1 LNHDA and CDR2 SQIVND (reference sequence). CDR3 size: 14 residues. The CDR3 coding sequence is TGTACCAGTAGTGGGGGACAGGGCGCGTCACCCCTCCACTTT. It codes for CTSSGGQGASPLHF.

This clonotype was found many times. This rearrangement joins TRBV20-1 to TRBJ2-1; D is undetermined. Deletions cut 5 bases from V and 6 bases from J, with 20 bases between. The CDR3 length is 15 residues. Germline V CDR1 and CDR2: DFQATT, SNEGSKA (reference sequence). CDR3 nucleotides: TGCAGTGCTTTGGGCTTCCTAATGGGCCTCAATGAGCAGTTCTTC. As protein: CSALGFLMGLNEQFF.

As regards this clonotype: The CDR3 ends on some other residue instead of the conserved phenylalanine or tryptophan, so this is likely a read error. The limits of the CDR3 on the DNA are not certain, so only TCRdb's listed CDR3 is given. This rearrangement joins TRBV11-2 to TRBJ2-6. The CDR3 length is 8 residues, termini included. Germline loops: CDR1 SGHAT, CDR2 FQNNGV. The CDR3 sequence: CASSPWTS.

This clonotype was picked up many times. The chain combines TRBV6-5 with TRBJ2-6, with 10 bases matching TRBD1. The CDR3 loop spans 15 amino acids. Trimming at V came to 5 bases and at J to 7 bases, leaving 5 bases not matched to a gene. The germline V gene encodes CDR1 MNHEY and CDR2 SVGAGI. CDR3 region: CASSGGTGEANVLTF. Here the CDR3 DNA reads TGTGCCAGCAGTGGGGGGACAGGGGAAGCCAACGTCCTGACTTTC.

This clonotype was detected many times. The V and J genes are TRBV5-5 and TRBJ1-3, with 7 bases that match TRBD1. Germline trimming cut 4 bases from V and 6 bases from J; bases unmatched to any gene: 13. Germline V gene sequence: CDR1 SGHKS, CDR2 YYEKEE (reference sequence). The CDR3 sequence is 16 residues long. This chain's CDR3 is CASSPWDRPLSNTIYF. The CDR3 nucleotides read TGTGCCAGCAGCCCCTGGGACAGACCTCTGTCAAACACCATATATTTT.

The sample holds many counts of this clonotype. The chain has TRBV6-2 or TRBV6-3 and TRBJ2-5; D not certain. Germline CDR1 MNHEY, CDR2 SVGEGT. The CDR3 loop spans 13 amino acids. V lost 7 bases and J lost 3, with 12 bases in between. The DNA for the CDR3 is TGTGCCAGCACCCTCCGCCCGGAAGAGACCCAGTACTTC. Protein sequence: CASTLRPEETQYF.

This clonotype was seen many times. The V gene is TRBV11-3, the J gene TRBJ2-1; 8 positions match TRBD1. The V gene end was trimmed by 7 bases and the J gene end by 9 bases; junction bases not matched to a gene: 5. The CDR3 spans 12 residues. Germline loops: CDR1 SGHNT, CDR2 YENEEA. The CDR3 DNA is TGTGCCAGCACCAGTACAGGGGGTGAGCAGTTCTTC. This gives the protein CASTSTGGEQFF.

The rearrangement joins TRBV7-2 to TRBJ2-3; D may be TRBD2 (6 bases). Germline V gene sequence: CDR1 SGHTA, CDR2 FQGNSA. The CDR3 has 15 residues. V was clipped by 5 bases and J by 6 bases, with 18 bases between them. The chain's CDR3 is CASSPRAGGPDTQYF. The CDR3, as DNA: TGTGCCAGCAGCCCGAGAGCTGGAGGGCCGGATACGCAGTATTTT.